The present T cell receptor beta chain was sequenced within a study of blood T cell repertoires in COVID-19. The germline V gene has CDR1 SGHRS and CDR2 YFSETQ. The CDR3 loop spans 15 amino acids. The V and J ends lost 0 bases and 4 bases, in that order; junction bases with no gene match: 6. Per the study methods: Reference gene primer amplification gave nucleated cell count estimates. Repertoires were generated with immunoSEQ multiplex PCR, while TCRdb's copy carries only in-frame clones and drops some. The V and J calls and clone size were taken over from that table, and D and trimming were inferred from the DNA. The profile covers about 150,000 clones, with 84% appearing a single time and about 8.6% taken by the ten largest. Participant age was roughly 18 to 95 years, and participants resided in approximately 24 US areas. Which cohort a participant joined came from the clinical history participants gave.

The chain links TRBV5-1 to TRBJ2-5, with 7 bases fitting TRBD1. This sequence was found in a woman aged 50 to 60 who had recovered from COVID-19. The sample was PBMCs or T cells enriched from blood (not recorded which). The CDR3: CASSLAQGIRETQYF. The CDR3 bases are TGCGCCAGCAGCTTGGCACAGGGGATCCGAGAGACCCAGTACTTC.